One T cell receptor beta chain is described in this entry. CDR1 is SGHTA, CDR2 FQGNSA, per germline. The CDR3 runs 15 residues. This specimen comes from a study of T cells expressing NK-cell markers. Using the 5' RACE reads, TCRdb records one entry per CDR3 protein without DNA. The repertoire table contains about 460,000 distinct CDR3 sequences. This TCR was sampled from a woman in her forties or fifties in good health. The V call is TRBV7-2, the J call TRBJ2-7; without DNA, the TCRdb call of TRBD1 cannot be checked. The sequencing input was blood T cells: a sorted CD56 or NKG2C T cell subset, CD4+ or CD8+ T cells, or bulk PBMC T cells (not recorded which). Here the CDR3 reads CASSLVLRAGNEQYF.